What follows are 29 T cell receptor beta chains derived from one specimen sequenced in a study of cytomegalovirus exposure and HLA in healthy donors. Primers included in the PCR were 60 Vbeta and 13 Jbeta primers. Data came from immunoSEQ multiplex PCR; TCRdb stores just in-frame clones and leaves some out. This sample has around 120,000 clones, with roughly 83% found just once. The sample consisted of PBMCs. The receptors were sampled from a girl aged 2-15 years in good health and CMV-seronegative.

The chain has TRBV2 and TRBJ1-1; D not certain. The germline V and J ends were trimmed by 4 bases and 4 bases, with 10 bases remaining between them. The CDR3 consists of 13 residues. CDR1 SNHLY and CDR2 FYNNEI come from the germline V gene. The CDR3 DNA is TGTGCCAGCAGTGCCCGTGCACTCACTGAAGCTTTCTTT. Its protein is CASSARALTEAFF.

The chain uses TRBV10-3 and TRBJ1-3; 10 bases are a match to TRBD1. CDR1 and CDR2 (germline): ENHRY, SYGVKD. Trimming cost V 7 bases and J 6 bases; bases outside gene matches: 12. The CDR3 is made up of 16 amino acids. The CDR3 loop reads CAIMLGGGTGENTIYF. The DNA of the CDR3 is TGTGCCATCATGTTAGGTGGCGGGACAGGGGAAAACACCATATATTTT.

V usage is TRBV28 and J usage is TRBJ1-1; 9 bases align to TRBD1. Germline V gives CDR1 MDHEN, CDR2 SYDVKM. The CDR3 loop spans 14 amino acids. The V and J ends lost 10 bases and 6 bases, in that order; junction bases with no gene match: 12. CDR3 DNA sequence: TGTGCCATCCAAGAACAGGGGGCTCTGGCTGAAGCTTTCTTT. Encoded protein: CAIQEQGALAEAFF.

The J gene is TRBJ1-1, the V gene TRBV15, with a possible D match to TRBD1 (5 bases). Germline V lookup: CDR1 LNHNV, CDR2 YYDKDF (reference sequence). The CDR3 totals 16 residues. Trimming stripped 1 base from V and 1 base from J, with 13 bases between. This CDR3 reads CATSRVLVRGNTEAFF. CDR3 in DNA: TGTGCCACCAGCAGAGTCTTGGTTAGGGGGAACACTGAAGCTTTCTTT.

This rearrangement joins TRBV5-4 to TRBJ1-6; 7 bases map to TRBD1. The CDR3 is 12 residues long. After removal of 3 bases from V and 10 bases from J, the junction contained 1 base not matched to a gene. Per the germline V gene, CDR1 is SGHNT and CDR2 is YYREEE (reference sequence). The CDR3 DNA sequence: TGTGCCAGCAGCTGGGGACAGTCACCCCTCCACTTT. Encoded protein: CASSWGQSPLHF.

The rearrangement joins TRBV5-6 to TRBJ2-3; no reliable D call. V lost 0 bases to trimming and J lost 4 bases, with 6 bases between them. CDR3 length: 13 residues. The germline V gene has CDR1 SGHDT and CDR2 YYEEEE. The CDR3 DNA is TGTGCCAGCAGCTTGGCCGTCGCAGATACGCAGTATTTT. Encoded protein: CASSLAVADTQYF.

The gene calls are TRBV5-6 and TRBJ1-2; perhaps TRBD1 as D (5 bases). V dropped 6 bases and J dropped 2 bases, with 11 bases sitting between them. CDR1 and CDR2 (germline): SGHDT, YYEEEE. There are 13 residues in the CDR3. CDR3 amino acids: CASTPGGNYGYTF. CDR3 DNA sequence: TGTGCCAGCACCCCGGGGGGAAACTATGGCTACACCTTC.

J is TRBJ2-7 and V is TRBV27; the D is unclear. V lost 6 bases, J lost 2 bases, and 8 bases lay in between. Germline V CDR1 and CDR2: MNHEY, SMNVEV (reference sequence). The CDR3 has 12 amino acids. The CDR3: CASSPFTYEQYF. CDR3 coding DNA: TGTGCCAGCAGCCCGTTTACCTACGAGCAGTACTTC.

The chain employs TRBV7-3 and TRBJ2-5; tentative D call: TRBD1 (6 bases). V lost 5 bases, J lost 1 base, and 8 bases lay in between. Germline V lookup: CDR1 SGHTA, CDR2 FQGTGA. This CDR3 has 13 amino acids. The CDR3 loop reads CASSPDSQETQYF. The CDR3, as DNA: TGTGCCAGCAGCCCGGACAGCCAAGAGACCCAGTACTTC.

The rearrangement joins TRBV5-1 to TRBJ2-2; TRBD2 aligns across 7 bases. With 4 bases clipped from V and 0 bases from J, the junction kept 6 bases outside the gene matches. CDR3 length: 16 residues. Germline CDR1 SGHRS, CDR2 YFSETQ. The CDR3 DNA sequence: TGCGCCAGCAGCCACTCTAGCGGTTCGAACACCGGGGAGCTGTTTTTT. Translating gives CASSHSSGSNTGELFF.

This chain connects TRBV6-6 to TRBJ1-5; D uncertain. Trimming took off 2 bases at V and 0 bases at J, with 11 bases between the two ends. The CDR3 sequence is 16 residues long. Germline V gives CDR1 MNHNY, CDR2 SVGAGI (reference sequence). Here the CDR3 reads CASSYAAAYSNQPQHF. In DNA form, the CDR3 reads TGTGCCAGCAGTTACGCGGCGGCTTATAGCAATCAGCCCCAGCATTTT.

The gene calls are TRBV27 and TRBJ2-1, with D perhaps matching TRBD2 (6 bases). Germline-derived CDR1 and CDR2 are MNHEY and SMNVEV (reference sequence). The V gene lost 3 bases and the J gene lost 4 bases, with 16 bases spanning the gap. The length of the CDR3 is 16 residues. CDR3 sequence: CASSFGGMNKYNEQFF. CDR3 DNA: TGTGCCAGCAGTTTTGGCGGGATGAATAAATACAATGAGCAGTTCTTC.

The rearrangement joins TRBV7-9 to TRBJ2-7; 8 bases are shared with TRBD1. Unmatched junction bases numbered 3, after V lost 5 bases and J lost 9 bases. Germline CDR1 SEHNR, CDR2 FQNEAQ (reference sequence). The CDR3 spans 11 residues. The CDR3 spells CASSQQGAQYF. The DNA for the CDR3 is TGTGCCAGCAGCCAGCAGGGGGCGCAGTACTTC.

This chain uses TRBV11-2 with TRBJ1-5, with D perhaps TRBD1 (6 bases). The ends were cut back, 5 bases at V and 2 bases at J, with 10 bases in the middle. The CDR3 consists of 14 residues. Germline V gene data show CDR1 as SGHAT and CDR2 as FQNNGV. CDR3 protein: CASSPGQRNQPQHF. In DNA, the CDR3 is TGTGCCAGCAGCCCAGGACAGCGCAATCAGCCCCAGCATTTT.

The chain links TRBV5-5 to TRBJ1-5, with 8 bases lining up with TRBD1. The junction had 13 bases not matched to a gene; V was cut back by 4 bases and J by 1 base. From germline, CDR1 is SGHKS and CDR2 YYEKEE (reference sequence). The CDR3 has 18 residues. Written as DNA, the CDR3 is TGTGCCAGCAGCCTAGGGACAGGAGTTGGGTTAAGCAATCAGCCCCAGCATTTT. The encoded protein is CASSLGTGVGLSNQPQHF. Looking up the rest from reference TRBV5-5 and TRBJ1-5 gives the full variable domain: DAGVTQSPTHLIKTRGQQVTLRCSPISGHKSVSWYQQVLGQGPQFIFQYYEKEERGRGNFPDRFSARQFPNYSSELNVNALLLGDSALYLCASSLGTGVGLSNQPQHFGDGTRLSIL.

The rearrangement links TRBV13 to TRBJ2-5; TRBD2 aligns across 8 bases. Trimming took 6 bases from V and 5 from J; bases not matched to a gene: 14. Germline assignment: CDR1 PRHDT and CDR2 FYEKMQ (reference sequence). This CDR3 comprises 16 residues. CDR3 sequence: CASRLLAGPGGETQYF. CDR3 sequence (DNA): TGTGCCAGCAGGCTTCTAGCGGGTCCAGGCGGGGAGACCCAGTACTTC. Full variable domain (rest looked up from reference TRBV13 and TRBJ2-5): AAGVIQSPRHLIKEKRETATLKCYPIPRHDTVYWYQQGPGQDPQFLISFYEKMQSDKGSIPDRFSAQQFSDYHSELNMSSLELGDSALYFCASRLLAGPGGETQYFGPGTRLLVL.

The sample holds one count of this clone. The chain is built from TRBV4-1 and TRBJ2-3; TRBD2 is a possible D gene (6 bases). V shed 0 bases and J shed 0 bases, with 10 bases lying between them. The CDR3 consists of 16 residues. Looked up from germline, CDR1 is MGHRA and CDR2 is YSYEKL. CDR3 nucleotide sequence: TGCGCCAGCAGCCAAGATATAGCGGCTAGCACAGATACGCAGTATTTT. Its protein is CASSQDIAASTDTQYF.

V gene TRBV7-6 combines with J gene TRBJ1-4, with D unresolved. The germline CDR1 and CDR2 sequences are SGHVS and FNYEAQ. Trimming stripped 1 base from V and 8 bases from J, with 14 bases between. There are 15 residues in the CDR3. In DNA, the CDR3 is TGTGCCAGCAGCTTAGGGGGAGTAAGGGCGGAAAAACTGTTTTTT. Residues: CASSLGGVRAEKLFF.

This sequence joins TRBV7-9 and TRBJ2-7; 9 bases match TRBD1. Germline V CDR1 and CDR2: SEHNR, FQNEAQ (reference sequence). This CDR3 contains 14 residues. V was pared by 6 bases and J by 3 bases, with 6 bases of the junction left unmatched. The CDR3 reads CASSLGQGLYEQYF. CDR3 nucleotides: TGTGCCAGCAGTTTGGGACAGGGCCTCTACGAGCAGTACTTC.

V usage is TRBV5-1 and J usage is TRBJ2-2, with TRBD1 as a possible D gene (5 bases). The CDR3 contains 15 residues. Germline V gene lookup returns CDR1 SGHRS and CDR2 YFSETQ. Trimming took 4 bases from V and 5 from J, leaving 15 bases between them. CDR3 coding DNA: TGCGCCAGCAGCCCACAGGAATACTTAACCGGGGAGCTGTTTTTT. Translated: CASSPQEYLTGELFF.

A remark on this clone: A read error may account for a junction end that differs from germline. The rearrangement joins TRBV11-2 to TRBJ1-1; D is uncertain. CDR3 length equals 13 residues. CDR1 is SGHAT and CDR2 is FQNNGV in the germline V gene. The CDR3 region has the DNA TGTGCCAGCAGCCCCTGGTCGTACACGGAAGCTTTCTTT. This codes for CASSPWSYTEAFF.

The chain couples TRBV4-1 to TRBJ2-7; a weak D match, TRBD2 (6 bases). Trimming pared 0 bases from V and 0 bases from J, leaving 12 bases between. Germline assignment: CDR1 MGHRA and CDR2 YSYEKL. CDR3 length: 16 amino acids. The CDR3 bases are TGCGCCAGCAGCCAAGATTCCCGGGGAGGCTCCTACGAGCAGTACTTC. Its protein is CASSQDSRGGSYEQYF.

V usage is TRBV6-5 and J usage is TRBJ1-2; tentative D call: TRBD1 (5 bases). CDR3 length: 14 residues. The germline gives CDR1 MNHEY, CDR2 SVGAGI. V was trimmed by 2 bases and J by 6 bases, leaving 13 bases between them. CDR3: CASSYGGDLDGYTF. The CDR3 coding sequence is TGTGCCAGCAGTTACGGGGGGGACCTCGATGGCTACACCTTC.

The CDR3 reads CASSKAVGAATSGSGEQYF. CDR3 sequence (DNA): TGTGCCAGCAGCAAAGCGGTAGGGGCAGCTACTAGCGGGAGTGGCGAGCAGTACTTC. This chain uses TRBV21-1 with TRBJ2-7; the listed D gene, TRBD2, was not tested against the DNA. TRBV21-1 is tagged as a pseudogene. The CDR3 spans 19 residues.

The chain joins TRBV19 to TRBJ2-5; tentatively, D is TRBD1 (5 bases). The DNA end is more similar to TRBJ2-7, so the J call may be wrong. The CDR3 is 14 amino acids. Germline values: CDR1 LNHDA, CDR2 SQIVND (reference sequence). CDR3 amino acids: CASSILPGSYEQYF. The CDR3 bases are TGTGCCAGTAGTATCTTGCCAGGGTCCTACGAGCAGTACTTC.

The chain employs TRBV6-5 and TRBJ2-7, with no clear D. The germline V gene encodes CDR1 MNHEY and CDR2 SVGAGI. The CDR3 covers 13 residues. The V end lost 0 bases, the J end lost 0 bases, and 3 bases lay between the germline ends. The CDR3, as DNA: TGTGCCAGCAGTTACTCGTACTCCTACGAGCAGTACTTC. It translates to CASSYSYSYEQYF.

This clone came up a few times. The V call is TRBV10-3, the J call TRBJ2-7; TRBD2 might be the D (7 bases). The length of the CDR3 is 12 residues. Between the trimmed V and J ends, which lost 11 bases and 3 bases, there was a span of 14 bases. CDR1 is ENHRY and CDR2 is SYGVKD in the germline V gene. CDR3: CASGGRNYEQYF. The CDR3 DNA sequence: TGTGCCTCCGGGGGGCGGAACTACGAGCAGTACTTC.

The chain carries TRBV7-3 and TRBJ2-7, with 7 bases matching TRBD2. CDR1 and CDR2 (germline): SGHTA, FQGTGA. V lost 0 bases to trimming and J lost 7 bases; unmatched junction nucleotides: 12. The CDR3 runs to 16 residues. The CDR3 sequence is CASSLTGERAGEEQYF. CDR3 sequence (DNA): TGTGCCAGCAGCTTAACGGGCGAAAGGGCGGGGGAGGAGCAGTACTTC.

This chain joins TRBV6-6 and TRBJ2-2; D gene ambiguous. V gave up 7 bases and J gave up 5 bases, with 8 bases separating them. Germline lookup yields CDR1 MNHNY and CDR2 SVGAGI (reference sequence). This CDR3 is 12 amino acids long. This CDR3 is CASMLVTGELFF. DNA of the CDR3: TGTGCCAGCATGTTAGTAACCGGGGAGCTGTTTTTT.